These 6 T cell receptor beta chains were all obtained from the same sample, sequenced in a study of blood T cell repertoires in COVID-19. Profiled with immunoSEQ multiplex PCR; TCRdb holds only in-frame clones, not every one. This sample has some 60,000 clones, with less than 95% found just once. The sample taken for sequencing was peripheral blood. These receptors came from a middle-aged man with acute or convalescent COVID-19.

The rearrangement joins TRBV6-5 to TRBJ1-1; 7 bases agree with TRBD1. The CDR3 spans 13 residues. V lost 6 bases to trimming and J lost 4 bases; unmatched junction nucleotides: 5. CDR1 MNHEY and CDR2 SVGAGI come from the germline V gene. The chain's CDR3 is CASRGGQATEAFF. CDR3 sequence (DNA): TGTGCCAGCAGGGGTGGACAGGCCACTGAAGCTTTCTTT.

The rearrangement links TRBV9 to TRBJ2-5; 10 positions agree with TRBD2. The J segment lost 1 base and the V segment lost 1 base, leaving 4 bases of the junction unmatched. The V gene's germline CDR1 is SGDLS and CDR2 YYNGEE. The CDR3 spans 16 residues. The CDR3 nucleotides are TGTGCCAGCAGCGTACTGGGACTAGCGACCCAAGAGACCCAGTACTTC. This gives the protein CASSVLGLATQETQYF. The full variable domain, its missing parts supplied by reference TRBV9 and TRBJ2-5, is DSGVTQTPKHLITATGQRVTLRCSPRSGDLSVYWYQQSLDQGLQFLIQYYNGEERAKGNILERFSAQQFPDLHSELNLSSLELGDSALYFCASSVLGLATQETQYFGPGTRLLVL.

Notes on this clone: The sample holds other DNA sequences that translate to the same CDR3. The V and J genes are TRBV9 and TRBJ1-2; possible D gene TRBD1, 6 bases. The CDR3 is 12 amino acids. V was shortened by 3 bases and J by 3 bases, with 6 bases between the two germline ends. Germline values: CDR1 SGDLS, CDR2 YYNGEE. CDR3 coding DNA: TGTGCCAGCAGCGGGACAGACTATGGCTACACCTTC. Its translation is CASSGTDYGYTF.

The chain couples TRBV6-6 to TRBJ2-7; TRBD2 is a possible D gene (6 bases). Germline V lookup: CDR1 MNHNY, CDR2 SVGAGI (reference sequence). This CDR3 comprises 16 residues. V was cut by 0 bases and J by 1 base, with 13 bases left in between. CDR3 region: CASSYSSLGLSYEQYF. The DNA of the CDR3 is TGTGCCAGCAGTTACTCCTCCTTGGGACTGTCCTACGAGCAGTACTTC.

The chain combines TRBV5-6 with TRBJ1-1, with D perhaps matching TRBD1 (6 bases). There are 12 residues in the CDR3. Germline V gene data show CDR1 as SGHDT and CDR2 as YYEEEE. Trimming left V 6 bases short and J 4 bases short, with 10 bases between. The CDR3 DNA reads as TGTGCCAGCACCAGGGGTGGCACTGAAGCTTTCTTT. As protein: CASTRGGTEAFF.

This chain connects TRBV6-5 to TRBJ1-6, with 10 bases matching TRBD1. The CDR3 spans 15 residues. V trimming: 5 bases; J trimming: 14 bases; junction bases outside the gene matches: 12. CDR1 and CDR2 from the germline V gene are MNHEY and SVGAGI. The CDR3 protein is CASSNAGTGVHALHF. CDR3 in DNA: TGTGCCAGCAGTAACGCCGGGACAGGGGTGCACGCCCTCCACTTT.